A selection of T cell receptor beta chains follows, all from one sample in a study of blood T cell repertoires in COVID-19. Assay: immunoSEQ multiplex PCR; the TCRdb copy retains only in-frame clones and omits some. The table shows 140,000 to 150,000 clones, with roughly 84% occurring only once. Sequencing was done on a sample of peripheral blood. These receptors were collected from a man aged 55 to 69 with active or convalescent COVID-19. The CDR3 runs from the conserved cysteine through the conserved F or W. The D gene is left open where the match is weak. Only some rows state a clone size, as once, few, many or a class for expanded clones.

v_gene: TRBV6-5; len: 14; abundance: NA; j_gene: TRBJ1-1; d_gene: TRBD1; CDR3aa: CASSFRQGGTEAFF; CDR3nt: TGTGCCAGCAGTTTCCGACAGGGAGGCACTGAAGCTTTCTTT
v_gene: TRBV5-1; len: 13; abundance: NA; j_gene: TRBJ1-1; d_gene: NA; CDR3aa: CASRRQLNTEAFF; CDR3nt: TGCGCCAGCAGGCGACAGCTGAACACTGAAGCTTTCTTT
v_gene: TRBV7-8; len: 17; abundance: NA; j_gene: TRBJ2-1; d_gene: TRBD2; CDR3aa: CASSLPLRGGGLNEQFF; CDR3nt: TGTGCCAGCAGCTTACCGTTACGGGGCGGGGGATTGAATGAGCAGTTCTTC
v_gene: TRBV7-9; len: 17; abundance: once; j_gene: TRBJ2-3; d_gene: NA; CDR3aa: CASSLVTGRPGTDTQYF; CDR3nt: TGTGCCAGCAGCTTAGTGACAGGCCGACCTGGCACAGATACGCAGTATTTT
v_gene: TRBV2; len: 14; abundance: NA; j_gene: TRBJ1-1; d_gene: NA; CDR3aa: CASTVRGGNTEAFF; CDR3nt: TGTGCCAGCACGGTCCGGGGAGGGAACACTGAAGCTTTCTTT
v_gene: TRBV7-9; len: 15; abundance: NA; j_gene: TRBJ2-1; d_gene: NA; CDR3aa: CASSPPISVRNEQFF; CDR3nt: TGTGCCAGCAGCCCCCCGATTAGCGTCCGCAATGAGCAGTTCTTC
v_gene: TRBV5-4; len: 18; abundance: NA; j_gene: TRBJ1-1; d_gene: TRBD1; CDR3aa: CASSRKGTGVGANTEAFF; CDR3nt: TGTGCCAGCAGCCGTAAAGGGACAGGGGTAGGTGCGAACACTGAAGCTTTCTTT
v_gene: TRBV3-1/TRBV3-2; len: 14; abundance: NA; j_gene: TRBJ1-6; d_gene: TRBD1; CDR3aa: CASKRQGSNSPLHF; CDR3nt: TGTGCCAGCAAGAGACAGGGGTCAAATTCACCCCTCCACTTT
v_gene: TRBV6-6; len: 14; abundance: NA; j_gene: TRBJ1-5; d_gene: NA; CDR3aa: CASSYETEDQPQHF; CDR3nt: TGTGCCAGCAGTTACGAGACCGAGGATCAGCCCCAGCATTTT
v_gene: TRBV4-1; len: 17; abundance: NA; j_gene: TRBJ2-5; d_gene: TRBD2; CDR3aa: CASSPGTSGVLQETQYF; CDR3nt: TGCGCCAGCAGCCCCGGGACTAGCGGGGTGCTCCAAGAGACCCAGTACTTC
v_gene: TRBV30; len: 15; abundance: NA; j_gene: TRBJ2-3; d_gene: NA; CDR3aa: CAWSIWGSISDTQYF; CDR3nt: TGTGCCTGGAGTATTTGGGGCAGCATATCCGATACGCAGTATTTT
v_gene: TRBV11-2; len: 16; abundance: NA; j_gene: TRBJ2-7; d_gene: TRBD2; CDR3aa: CASSSGLAGGQREQYF; CDR3nt: TGTGCCAGCAGCTCGGGACTAGCGGGGGGGCAACGCGAGCAGTACTTC
v_gene: TRBV10-3; len: 13; abundance: NA; j_gene: TRBJ1-1; d_gene: NA; CDR3aa: CAISPDRTPGAFF; CDR3nt: TGTGCCATCAGCCCGGACAGAACTCCTGGAGCTTTCTTT
v_gene: TRBV18; len: 16; abundance: NA; j_gene: TRBJ1-3; d_gene: NA; CDR3aa: CASSRTPGIPGNTIYF; CDR3nt: TGTGCCAGCTCACGGACACCAGGGATTCCAGGAAACACCATATATTTT
v_gene: TRBV30; len: 14; abundance: medium-sized; j_gene: TRBJ2-1; d_gene: NA; CDR3aa: CAWELEGEYNEQFF; CDR3nt: TGTGCCTGGGAACTAGAAGGAGAGTACAATGAGCAGTTCTTC
v_gene: TRBV11-3; len: 14; abundance: NA; j_gene: TRBJ1-2; d_gene: TRBD1; CDR3aa: CASSRDSKNYGYTF; CDR3nt: TGTGCCAGCAGCCGGGACAGCAAGAACTATGGCTACACCTTC
v_gene: TRBV6-5; len: 13; abundance: NA; j_gene: TRBJ1-3; d_gene: TRBD1; CDR3aa: CASNRNRGDTIYF; CDR3nt: TGTGCCAGCAATAGAAACAGGGGTGACACCATATATTTT
v_gene: TRBV19; len: 16; abundance: few; j_gene: TRBJ2-1; d_gene: TRBD2; CDR3aa: CASSIETSGRFDEQFF; CDR3nt: TGTGCCAGTAGTATAGAGACTAGCGGGAGGTTCGATGAGCAGTTCTTC
v_gene: TRBV9; len: 17; abundance: NA; j_gene: TRBJ2-2; d_gene: NA; CDR3aa: CASSVETGGLITGELFF; CDR3nt: TGTGCCAGCAGCGTAGAAACAGGAGGGCTTATTACCGGGGAGCTGTTTTTT
v_gene: TRBV10-2; len: 13; abundance: NA; j_gene: TRBJ2-7; d_gene: NA; CDR3aa: CASRGASVGEQYF; CDR3nt: TGCGCCAGCAGGGGGGCCTCAGTCGGCGAGCAGTACTTC
v_gene: TRBV29-1; len: 15; abundance: NA; j_gene: TRBJ2-3; d_gene: TRBD2; CDR3aa: CSVEGAGGRTDTQYF; CDR3nt: TGCAGCGTTGAAGGGGCGGGGGGGCGGACAGATACGCAGTATTTT
v_gene: TRBV10-3; len: 18; abundance: NA; j_gene: TRBJ1-5; d_gene: TRBD1; CDR3aa: CAISESTSAGGYNQPQHF; CDR3nt: TGTGCCATCAGTGAGTCGACGTCGGCAGGGGGTTACAATCAGCCCCAGCATTTT
v_gene: TRBV11-3; len: 14; abundance: NA; j_gene: TRBJ2-7; d_gene: TRBD1; CDR3aa: CASSRRQGAYEQYF; CDR3nt: TGTGCCAGCAGCCGACGACAGGGGGCCTACGAGCAGTACTTC
v_gene: TRBV7-2; len: 15; abundance: NA; j_gene: TRBJ1-3; d_gene: TRBD1; CDR3aa: CASKITGASGNTIYF; CDR3nt: TGTGCCAGCAAAATAACAGGGGCGTCTGGAAACACCATATATTTT
v_gene: TRBV6-2/TRBV6-3; len: 16; abundance: once; j_gene: TRBJ1-5; d_gene: NA; CDR3aa: CASSYRRRYSNQPQHF; CDR3nt: TGTGCCAGCAGTTATCGGCGGCGATATAGCAATCAGCCCCAGCATTTT
v_gene: TRBV9; len: 15; abundance: once; j_gene: TRBJ1-6; d_gene: TRBD1; CDR3aa: CASSVRGTATSPLHF; CDR3nt: TGTGCCAGCAGCGTGAGAGGGACAGCAACTTCACCCCTCCACTTT
v_gene: TRBV6-5; len: 14; abundance: NA; j_gene: TRBJ1-1; d_gene: NA; CDR3aa: CASSRDSQNTEAFF; CDR3nt: TGTGCCAGCAGCCGAGACAGCCAGAACACTGAAGCTTTCTTT
v_gene: TRBV2; len: 19; abundance: NA; j_gene: TRBJ2-1; d_gene: TRBD2; CDR3aa: CASRTSGEYLTFPYNEQFF; CDR3nt: TGTGCCAGCAGGACTAGCGGGGAGTACTTAACCTTCCCTTACAATGAGCAGTTCTTC
v_gene: TRBV27; len: 15; abundance: NA; j_gene: TRBJ2-7; d_gene: TRBD2; CDR3aa: CASSFGSGGAREQYF; CDR3nt: TGTGCCAGCAGTTTTGGAAGCGGGGGGGCGCGGGAGCAGTACTTC
v_gene: TRBV4-3; len: 18; abundance: NA; j_gene: TRBJ1-4; d_gene: NA; CDR3aa: CASSYDSPRLATNEKLFF; CDR3nt: TGCGCCAGCAGTTATGACTCCCCCCGTCTTGCAACTAATGAAAAACTGTTTTTT
v_gene: TRBV18; len: 16; abundance: NA; j_gene: TRBJ1-2; d_gene: TRBD1; CDR3aa: CASSPSTGGRSYGYTF; CDR3nt: TGTGCCAGCTCACCCAGCACAGGGGGCAGGAGCTATGGCTACACCTTC
v_gene: TRBV27; len: 18; abundance: NA; j_gene: TRBJ2-2; d_gene: TRBD2; CDR3aa: CASSWGTSGSLGTGELFF; CDR3nt: TGTGCCAGCAGTTGGGGGACTAGCGGCTCCCTGGGCACCGGGGAGCTGTTTTTT
v_gene: TRBV29-1; len: 13; abundance: once; j_gene: TRBJ1-3; d_gene: TRBD1; CDR3aa: CSASGTGGNTIYF; CDR3nt: TGCAGCGCATCCGGGACAGGGGGAAACACCATATATTTT
v_gene: TRBV30; len: 15; abundance: NA; j_gene: TRBJ1-5; d_gene: TRBD1; CDR3aa: CAWSVAQGGGQPQHF; CDR3nt: TGTGCCTGGAGTGTGGCACAGGGGGGAGGTCAGCCCCAGCATTTT
v_gene: TRBV11-3; len: 16; abundance: NA; j_gene: TRBJ1-1; d_gene: NA; CDR3aa: CASSPRQGGMNTEAFF; CDR3nt: TGTGCCAGCAGCCCTCGCCAGGGTGGAATGAACACTGAAGCTTTCTTT
v_gene: TRBV4-3; len: 14; abundance: NA; j_gene: TRBJ2-5; d_gene: TRBD1; CDR3aa: CASSHTGGQETQYF; CDR3nt: TGCGCCAGCAGCCATACAGGGGGGCAAGAGACCCAGTACTTC
v_gene: TRBV27; len: 13; abundance: few; j_gene: TRBJ1-2; d_gene: NA; CDR3aa: CASSFYRSYGYTF; CDR3nt: TGTGCCAGCAGTTTCTACCGGAGCTATGGCTACACCTTC
v_gene: TRBV18; len: 15; abundance: NA; j_gene: TRBJ2-2; d_gene: TRBD1; CDR3aa: CASSDRTGGTGELFF; CDR3nt: TGTGCCAGCTCAGACAGGACAGGGGGCACCGGGGAGCTGTTTTTT
v_gene: TRBV5-6; len: 15; abundance: NA; j_gene: TRBJ1-4; d_gene: NA; CDR3aa: CASSLRTALGEKLFF; CDR3nt: TGTGCCAGCAGCTTAAGGACAGCTCTGGGGGAAAAACTGTTTTTT
v_gene: TRBV7-6; len: 15; abundance: NA; j_gene: TRBJ1-5; d_gene: TRBD1; CDR3aa: CASSPGGGGDQPQHF; CDR3nt: TGTGCCAGCAGCCCAGGGGGCGGAGGAGATCAGCCCCAGCATTTT
v_gene: TRBV18; len: 12; abundance: NA; j_gene: TRBJ2-1; d_gene: NA; CDR3aa: CASSMNNNEQFF; CDR3nt: TGTGCCAGCTCTATGAACAACAATGAGCAGTTCTTC
v_gene: TRBV7-2; len: 15; abundance: NA; j_gene: TRBJ2-2; d_gene: NA; CDR3aa: CASHLTPAQAGELFF; CDR3nt: TGTGCCAGCCATTTGACCCCGGCTCAGGCCGGGGAGCTGTTTTTT